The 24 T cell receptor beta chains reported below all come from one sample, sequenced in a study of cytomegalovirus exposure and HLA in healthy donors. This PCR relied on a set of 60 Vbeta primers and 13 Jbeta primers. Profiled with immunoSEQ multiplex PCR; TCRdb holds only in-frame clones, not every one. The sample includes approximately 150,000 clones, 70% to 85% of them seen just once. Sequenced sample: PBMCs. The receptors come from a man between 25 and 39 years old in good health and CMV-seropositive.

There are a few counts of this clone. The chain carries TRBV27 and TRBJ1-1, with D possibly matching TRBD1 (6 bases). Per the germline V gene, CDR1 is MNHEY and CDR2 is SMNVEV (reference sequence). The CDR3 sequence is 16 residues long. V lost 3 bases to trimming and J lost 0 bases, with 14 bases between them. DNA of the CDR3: TGTGCCAGCAGTTTGGTAGGGGGGGCCCTGAACACTGAAGCTTTCTTT. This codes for CASSLVGGALNTEAFF.

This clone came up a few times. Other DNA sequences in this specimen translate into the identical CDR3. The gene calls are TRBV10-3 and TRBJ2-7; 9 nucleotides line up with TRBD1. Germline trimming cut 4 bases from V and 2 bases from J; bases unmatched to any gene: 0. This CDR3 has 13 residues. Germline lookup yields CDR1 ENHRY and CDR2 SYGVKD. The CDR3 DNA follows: TGTGCCATCAGTGGACAGGGGGCCTACGAGCAGTACTTC. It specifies CAISGQGAYEQYF.

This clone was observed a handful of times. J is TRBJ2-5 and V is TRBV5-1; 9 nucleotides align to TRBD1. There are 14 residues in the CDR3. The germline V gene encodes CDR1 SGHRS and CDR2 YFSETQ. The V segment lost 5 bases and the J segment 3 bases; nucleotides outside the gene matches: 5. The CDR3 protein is CASSKRQGEETQYF. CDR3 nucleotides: TGCGCCAGCAGTAAGAGACAGGGGGAAGAGACCCAGTACTTC.

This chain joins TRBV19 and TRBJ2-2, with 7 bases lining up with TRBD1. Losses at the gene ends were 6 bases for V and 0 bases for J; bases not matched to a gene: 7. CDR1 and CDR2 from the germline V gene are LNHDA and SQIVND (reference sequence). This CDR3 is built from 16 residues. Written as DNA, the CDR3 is TGTGCCAGTAGATCCGGGACAGCATCGAACACCGGGGAGCTGTTTTTT. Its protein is CASRSGTASNTGELFF.

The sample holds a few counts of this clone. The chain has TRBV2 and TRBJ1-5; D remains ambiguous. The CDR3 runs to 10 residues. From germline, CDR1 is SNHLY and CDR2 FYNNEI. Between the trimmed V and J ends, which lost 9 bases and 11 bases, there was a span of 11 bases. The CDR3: CASLVGAQHF. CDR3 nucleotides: TGTGCCAGTCTTGTCGGGGCCCAGCATTTT.

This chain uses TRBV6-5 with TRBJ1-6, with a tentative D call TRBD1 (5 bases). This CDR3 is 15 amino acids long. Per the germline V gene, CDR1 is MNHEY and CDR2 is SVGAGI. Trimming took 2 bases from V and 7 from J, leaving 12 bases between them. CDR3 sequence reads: CASSYGQGRNSPLHF. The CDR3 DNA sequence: TGTGCCAGCAGTTACGGACAAGGAAGGAATTCACCCCTCCACTTT.

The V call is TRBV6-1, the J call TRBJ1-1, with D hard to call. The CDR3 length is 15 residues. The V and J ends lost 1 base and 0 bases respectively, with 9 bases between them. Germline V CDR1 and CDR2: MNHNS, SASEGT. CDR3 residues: CASSEGGSMNTEAFF. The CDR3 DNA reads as TGTGCCAGCAGTGAAGGAGGGTCTATGAACACTGAAGCTTTCTTT.

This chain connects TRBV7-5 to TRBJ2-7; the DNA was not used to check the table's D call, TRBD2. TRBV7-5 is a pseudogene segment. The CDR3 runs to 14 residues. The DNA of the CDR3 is TGTGTCAGAAGCCCTAAGGAGACTTACCACGAGCAGTACTTC. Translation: CVRSPKETYHEQYF.

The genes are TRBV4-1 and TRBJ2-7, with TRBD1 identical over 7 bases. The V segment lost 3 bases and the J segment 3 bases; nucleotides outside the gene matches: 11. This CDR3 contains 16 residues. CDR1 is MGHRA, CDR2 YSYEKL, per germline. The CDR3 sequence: CASSQPREGQSYEQYF. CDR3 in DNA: TGCGCCAGCAGCCAGCCAAGAGAGGGACAGAGCTACGAGCAGTACTTC.

The CDR3 DNA reads as TGTGCCAGCAGCGCAACCGGGGGTAATCCTTACAATGAGCAGTTCTTC. Translated: CASSATGGNPYNEQFF. The chain links TRBV11-2 to TRBJ2-1; tentative D call: TRBD2 (6 bases). Germline assignment: CDR1 SGHAT and CDR2 FQNNGV. The CDR3 consists of 16 residues. Trimming removed 5 bases at V and 4 bases at J, with 18 bases between.

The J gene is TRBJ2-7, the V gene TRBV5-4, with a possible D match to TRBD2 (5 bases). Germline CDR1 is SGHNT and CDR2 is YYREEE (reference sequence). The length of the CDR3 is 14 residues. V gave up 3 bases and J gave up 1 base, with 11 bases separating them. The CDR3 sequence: CASSSWRTSYEQYF. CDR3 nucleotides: TGTGCCAGCAGCTCGTGGAGGACTTCCTACGAGCAGTACTTC.

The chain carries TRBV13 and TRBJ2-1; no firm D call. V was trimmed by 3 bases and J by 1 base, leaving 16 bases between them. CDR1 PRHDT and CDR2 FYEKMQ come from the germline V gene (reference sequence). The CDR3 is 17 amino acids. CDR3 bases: TGTGCCAGCAGCTTTGGCGTGGGCGATAGGTCCTACAATGAGCAGTTCTTC. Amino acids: CASSFGVGDRSYNEQFF.

In nucleotides, the CDR3 is TGCGCCAGCGTCAGCAGGGGGCAGGAGACCCAGTACTTC. This gives the protein CASVSRGQETQYF. The J gene is TRBJ2-5, the V gene TRBV10-2; TRBD1 matches 8 bases. Germline assignment: CDR1 WSHSY and CDR2 SAAADI. The CDR3 is made up of 13 amino acids. The V and J ends lost 8 bases and 5 bases, in that order; junction bases with no gene match: 7.

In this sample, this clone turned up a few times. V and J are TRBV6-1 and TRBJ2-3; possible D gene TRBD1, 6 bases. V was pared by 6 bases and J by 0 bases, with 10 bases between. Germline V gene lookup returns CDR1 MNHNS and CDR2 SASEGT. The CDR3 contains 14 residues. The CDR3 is CASRWTDSTDTQYF. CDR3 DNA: TGTGCCAGCAGATGGACAGATAGCACAGATACGCAGTATTTT.

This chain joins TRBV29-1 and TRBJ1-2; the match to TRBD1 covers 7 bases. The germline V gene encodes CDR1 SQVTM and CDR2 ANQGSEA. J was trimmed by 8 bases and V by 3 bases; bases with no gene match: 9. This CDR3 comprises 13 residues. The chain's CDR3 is CSVEPPHRGGYTF. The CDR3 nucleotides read TGCAGCGTTGAGCCCCCTCACAGGGGCGGCTACACCTTC.

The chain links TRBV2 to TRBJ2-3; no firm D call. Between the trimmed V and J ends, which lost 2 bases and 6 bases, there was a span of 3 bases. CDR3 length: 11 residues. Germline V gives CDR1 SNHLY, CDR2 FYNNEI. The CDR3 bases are TGTGCCAGCAGTGAACTCGATACGCAGTATTTT. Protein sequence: CASSELDTQYF.

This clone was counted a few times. The CDR3 here is CASSFPAGGDNSPLHF. Here the CDR3 DNA reads TGTGCCAGCAGTTTTCCAGCCGGGGGAGATAATTCACCCCTCCACTTT. This chain joins TRBV28 and TRBJ1-6, with a tentative D call TRBD1 (5 bases). In germline, CDR1 is MDHEN, CDR2 SYDVKM. The CDR3 runs 16 residues. V was clipped by 3 bases and J by 5 bases, with 14 bases between them.

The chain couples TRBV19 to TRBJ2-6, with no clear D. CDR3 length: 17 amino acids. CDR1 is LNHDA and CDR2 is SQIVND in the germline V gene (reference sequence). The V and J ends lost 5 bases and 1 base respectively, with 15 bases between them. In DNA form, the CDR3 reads TGTGCCAGTAGTTCCCAGCCGTGGCGGTCTGGGGCCAACGTCCTGACTTTC. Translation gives CASSSQPWRSGANVLTF.

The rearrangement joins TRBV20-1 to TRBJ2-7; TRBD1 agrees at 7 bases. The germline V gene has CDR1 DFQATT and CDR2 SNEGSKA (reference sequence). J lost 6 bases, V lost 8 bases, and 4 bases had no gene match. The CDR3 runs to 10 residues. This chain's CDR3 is CSLGGSEQYF. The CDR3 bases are TGCAGTCTAGGGGGCAGCGAGCAGTACTTC.

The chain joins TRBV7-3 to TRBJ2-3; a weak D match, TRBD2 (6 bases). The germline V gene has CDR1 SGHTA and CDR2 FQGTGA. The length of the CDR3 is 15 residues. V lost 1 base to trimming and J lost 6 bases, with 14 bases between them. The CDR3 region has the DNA TGTGCCAGCAGCTTAAATGGGGGGAGTGCGGATACGCAGTATTTT. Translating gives CASSLNGGSADTQYF.

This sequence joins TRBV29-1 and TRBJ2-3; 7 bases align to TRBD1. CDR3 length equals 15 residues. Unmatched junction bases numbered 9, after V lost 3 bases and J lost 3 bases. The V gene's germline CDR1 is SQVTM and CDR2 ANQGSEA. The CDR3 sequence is CSVDRGGAVTDTQYF. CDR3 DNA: TGCAGCGTTGATCGAGGGGGCGCGGTAACAGATACGCAGTATTTT.

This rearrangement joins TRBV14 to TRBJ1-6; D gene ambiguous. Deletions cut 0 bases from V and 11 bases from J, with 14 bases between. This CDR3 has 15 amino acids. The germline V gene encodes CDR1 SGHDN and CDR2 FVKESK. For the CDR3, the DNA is TGTGCCAGCAGCCAAGAGGGCCGCGGGGTTACACCCCTCCACTTT. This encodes CASSQEGRGVTPLHF.

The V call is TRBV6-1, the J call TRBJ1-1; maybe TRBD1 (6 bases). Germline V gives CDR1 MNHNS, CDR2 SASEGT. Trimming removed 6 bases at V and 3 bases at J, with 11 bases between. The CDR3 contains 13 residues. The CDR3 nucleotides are TGTGCCAGCAGGTACAGGGATTACACTGAAGCTTTCTTT. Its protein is CASRYRDYTEAFF.

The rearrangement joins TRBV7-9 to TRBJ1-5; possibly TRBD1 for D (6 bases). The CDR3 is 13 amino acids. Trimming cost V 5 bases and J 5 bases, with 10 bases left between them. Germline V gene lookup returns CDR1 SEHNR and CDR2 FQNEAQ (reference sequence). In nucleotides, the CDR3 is TGTGCCAGCAGCATAGGGGGGGATCAGCCCCAGCATTTT. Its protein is CASSIGGDQPQHF.